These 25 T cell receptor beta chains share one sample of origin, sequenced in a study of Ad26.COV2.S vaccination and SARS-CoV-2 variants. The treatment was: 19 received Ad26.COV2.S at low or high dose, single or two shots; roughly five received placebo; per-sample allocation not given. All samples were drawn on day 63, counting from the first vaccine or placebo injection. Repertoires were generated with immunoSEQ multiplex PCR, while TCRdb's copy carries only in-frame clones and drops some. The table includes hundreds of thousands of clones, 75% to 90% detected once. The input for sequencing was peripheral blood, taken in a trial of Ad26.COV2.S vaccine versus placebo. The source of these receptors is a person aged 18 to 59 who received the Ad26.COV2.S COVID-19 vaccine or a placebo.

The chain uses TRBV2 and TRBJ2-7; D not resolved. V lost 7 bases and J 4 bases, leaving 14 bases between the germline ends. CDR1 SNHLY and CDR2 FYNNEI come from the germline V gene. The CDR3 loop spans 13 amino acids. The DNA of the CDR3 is TGTGCCAGCACTGCTCAAGGGCCTTACGAGCAGTACTTC. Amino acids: CASTAQGPYEQYF.

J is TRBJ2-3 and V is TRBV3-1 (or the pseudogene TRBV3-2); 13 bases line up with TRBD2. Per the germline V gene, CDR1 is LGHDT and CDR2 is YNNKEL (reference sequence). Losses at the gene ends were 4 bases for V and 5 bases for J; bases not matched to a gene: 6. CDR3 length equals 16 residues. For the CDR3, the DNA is TGTGCCAGCAGCCCGCGACGACTAGCGGGGGGAGATACGCAGTATTTT. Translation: CASSPRRLAGGDTQYF.

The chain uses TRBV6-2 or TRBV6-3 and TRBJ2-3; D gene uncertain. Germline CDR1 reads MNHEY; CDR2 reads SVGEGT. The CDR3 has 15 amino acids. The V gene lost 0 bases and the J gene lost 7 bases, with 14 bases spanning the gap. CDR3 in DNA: TGTGCCAGCAGTTACTCGAGCCCTAGACAATATACGCAGTATTTT. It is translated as CASSYSSPRQYTQYF.

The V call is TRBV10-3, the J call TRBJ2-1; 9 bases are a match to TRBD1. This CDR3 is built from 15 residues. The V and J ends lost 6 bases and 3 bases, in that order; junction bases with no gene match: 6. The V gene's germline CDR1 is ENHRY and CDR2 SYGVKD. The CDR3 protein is CAISDRDRDYNEQFF. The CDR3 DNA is TGTGCCATCAGCGACCGGGACAGGGACTACAATGAGCAGTTCTTC.

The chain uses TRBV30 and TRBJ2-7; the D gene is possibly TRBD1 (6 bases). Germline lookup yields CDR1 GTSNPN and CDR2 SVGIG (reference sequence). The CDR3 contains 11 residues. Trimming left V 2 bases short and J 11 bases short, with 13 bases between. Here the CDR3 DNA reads TGTGCCTGGAGTCGGGACAACCGGGAGTACTTC. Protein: CAWSRDNREYF.

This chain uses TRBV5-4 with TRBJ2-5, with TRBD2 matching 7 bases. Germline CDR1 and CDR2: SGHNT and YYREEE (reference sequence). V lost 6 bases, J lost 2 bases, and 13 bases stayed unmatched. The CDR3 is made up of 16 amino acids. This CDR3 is CASMRELSSGQETQYF. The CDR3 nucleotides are TGTGCCAGCATGCGGGAGTTGTCTAGCGGTCAAGAGACCCAGTACTTC.

CDR3 bases: TGCGCCAGCAGCCAAGAGATGGGATATCAGCCCCAGCATTTT. Translated, it gives CASSQEMGYQPQHF. V and J are TRBV4-3 and TRBJ1-5; D call uncertain. The CDR3 runs to 14 residues. The germline V gene encodes CDR1 LGHNA and CDR2 YSLEER. V was cut by 0 bases and J by 5 bases, with 8 bases left in between.

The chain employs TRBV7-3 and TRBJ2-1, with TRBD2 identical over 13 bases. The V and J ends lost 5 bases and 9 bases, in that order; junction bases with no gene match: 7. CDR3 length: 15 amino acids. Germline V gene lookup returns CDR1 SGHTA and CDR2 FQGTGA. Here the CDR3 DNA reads TGTGCCAGCAGCCCCGGACTAGCGGGAGTTGGTGAGCAGTTCTTC. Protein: CASSPGLAGVGEQFF. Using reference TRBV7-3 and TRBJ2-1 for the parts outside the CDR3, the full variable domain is GAGVSQTPSNKVTEKGKYVELRCDPISGHTALYWYRQSLGQGPEFLIYFQGTGAADDSGLPNDRFFAVRPEGSVSTLKIQRTERGDSAVYLCASSPGLAGVGEQFFGPGTRLTVL.

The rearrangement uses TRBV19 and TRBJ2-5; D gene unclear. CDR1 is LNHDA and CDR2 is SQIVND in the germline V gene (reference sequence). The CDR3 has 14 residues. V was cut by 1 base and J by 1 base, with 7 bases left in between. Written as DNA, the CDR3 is TGTGCCAGTAGTATAGGGGATGCCCAAGAGACCCAGTACTTC. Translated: CASSIGDAQETQYF.

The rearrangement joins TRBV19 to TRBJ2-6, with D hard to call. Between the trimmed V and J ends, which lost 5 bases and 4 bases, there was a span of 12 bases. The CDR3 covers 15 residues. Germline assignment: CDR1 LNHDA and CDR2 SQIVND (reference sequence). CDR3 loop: CASSLYWRGANVLTF. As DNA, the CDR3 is TGTGCCAGTAGTCTCTACTGGAGAGGGGCCAACGTCCTGACTTTC.

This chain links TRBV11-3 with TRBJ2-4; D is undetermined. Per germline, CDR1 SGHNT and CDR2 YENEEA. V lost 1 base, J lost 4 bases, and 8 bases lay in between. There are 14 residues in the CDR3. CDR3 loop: CASSLVYRKNIQYF. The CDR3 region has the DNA TGTGCCAGCAGCTTAGTTTACCGTAAAAACATTCAGTACTTC.

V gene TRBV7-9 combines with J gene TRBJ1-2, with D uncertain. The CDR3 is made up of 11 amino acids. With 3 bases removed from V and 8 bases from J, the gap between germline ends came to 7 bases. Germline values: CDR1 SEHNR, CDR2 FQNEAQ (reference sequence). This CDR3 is CASSFEGGYTF. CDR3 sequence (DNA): TGTGCCAGCAGCTTTGAAGGGGGCTACACCTTC.

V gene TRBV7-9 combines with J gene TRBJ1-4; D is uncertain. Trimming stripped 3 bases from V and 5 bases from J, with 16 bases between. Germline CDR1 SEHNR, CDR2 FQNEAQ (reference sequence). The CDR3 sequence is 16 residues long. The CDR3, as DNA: TGTGCCAGCAGCTTGAGAAAGGTATCCGGGAATGAAAAACTGTTTTTT. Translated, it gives CASSLRKVSGNEKLFF.

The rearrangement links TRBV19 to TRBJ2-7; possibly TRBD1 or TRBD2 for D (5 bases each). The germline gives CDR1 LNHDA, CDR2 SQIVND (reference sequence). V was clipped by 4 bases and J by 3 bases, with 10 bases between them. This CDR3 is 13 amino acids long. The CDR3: CASSRGKNYEQYV. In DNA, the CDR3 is TGTGCCAGTAGTAGGGGGAAGAACTACGAGCAGTACGTC.

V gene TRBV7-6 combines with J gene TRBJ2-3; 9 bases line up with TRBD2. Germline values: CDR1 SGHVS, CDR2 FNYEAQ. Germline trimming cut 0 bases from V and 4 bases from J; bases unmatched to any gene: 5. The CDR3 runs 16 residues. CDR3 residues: CASSLAQLAGADTQYF. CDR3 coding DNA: TGTGCCAGCAGCTTAGCACAACTAGCGGGTGCAGATACGCAGTATTTT.

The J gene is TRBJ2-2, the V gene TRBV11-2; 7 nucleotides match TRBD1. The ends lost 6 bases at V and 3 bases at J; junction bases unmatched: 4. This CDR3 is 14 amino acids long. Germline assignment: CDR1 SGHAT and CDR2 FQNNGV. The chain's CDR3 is CASSLTGDTGELFF. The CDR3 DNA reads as TGTGCCAGCAGTCTCACAGGGGACACCGGGGAGCTGTTTTTT.

Written as DNA, the CDR3 is TGTGCCAGTAGTATTTTTAAGGGCCTGATGAACACTGAAGCTTTCTTT. Translation gives CASSIFKGLMNTEAFF. The rearrangement links TRBV19 to TRBJ1-1, with no clear D. The CDR3 runs to 16 residues. Germline lookup yields CDR1 LNHDA and CDR2 SQIVND (reference sequence). V lost 3 bases to trimming and J lost 0 bases, with 14 bases between them.

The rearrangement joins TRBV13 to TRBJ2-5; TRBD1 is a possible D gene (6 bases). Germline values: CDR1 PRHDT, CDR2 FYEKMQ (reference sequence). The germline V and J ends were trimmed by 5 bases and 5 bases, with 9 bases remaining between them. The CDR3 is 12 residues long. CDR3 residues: CASSPRGETQYF. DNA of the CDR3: TGTGCCAGCAGCCCAAGGGGGGAGACCCAGTACTTC. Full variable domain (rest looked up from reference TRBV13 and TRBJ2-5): AAGVIQSPRHLIKEKRETATLKCYPIPRHDTVYWYQQGPGQDPQFLISFYEKMQSDKGSIPDRFSAQQFSDYHSELNMSSLELGDSALYFCASSPRGETQYFGPGTRLLVL.

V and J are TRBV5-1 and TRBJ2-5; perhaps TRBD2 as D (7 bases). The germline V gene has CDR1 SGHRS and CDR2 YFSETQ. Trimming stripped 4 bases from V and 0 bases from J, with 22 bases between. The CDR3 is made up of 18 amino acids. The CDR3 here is CASSPAGVGALYQETQYF. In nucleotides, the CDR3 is TGCGCCAGCAGCCCGGCGGGGGTGGGGGCCCTGTACCAAGAGACCCAGTACTTC.

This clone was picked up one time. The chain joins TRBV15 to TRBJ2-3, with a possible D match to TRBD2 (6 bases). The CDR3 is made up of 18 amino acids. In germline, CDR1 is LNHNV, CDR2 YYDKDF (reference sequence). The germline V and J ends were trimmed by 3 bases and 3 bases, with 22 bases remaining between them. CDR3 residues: CATSSRVYFGSGTDTQYF. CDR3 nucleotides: TGTGCCACCAGCAGTCGGGTATACTTCGGGAGCGGGACAGATACGCAGTATTTT.

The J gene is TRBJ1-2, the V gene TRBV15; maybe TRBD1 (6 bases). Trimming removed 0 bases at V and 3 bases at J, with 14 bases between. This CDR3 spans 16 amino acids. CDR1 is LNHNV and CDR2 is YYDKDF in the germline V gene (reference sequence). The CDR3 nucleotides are TGTGCCACCAGCAGAGATCGTGGGGGACACGACTATGGCTACACCTTC. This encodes CATSRDRGGHDYGYTF.

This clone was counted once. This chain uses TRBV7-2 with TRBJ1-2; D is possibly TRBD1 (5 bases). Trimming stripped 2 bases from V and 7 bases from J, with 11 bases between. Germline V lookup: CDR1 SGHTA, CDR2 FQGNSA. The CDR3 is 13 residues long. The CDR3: CASSLFRVVGYTF. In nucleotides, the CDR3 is TGTGCCAGCAGCTTATTCAGGGTTGTTGGCTACACCTTC.

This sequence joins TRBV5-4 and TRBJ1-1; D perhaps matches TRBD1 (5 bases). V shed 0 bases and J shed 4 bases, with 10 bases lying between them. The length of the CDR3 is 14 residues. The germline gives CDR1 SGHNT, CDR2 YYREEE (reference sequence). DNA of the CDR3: TGTGCCAGCAGCTTGGCCAGGCAGGGCACTGAAGCTTTCTTT. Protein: CASSLARQGTEAFF.

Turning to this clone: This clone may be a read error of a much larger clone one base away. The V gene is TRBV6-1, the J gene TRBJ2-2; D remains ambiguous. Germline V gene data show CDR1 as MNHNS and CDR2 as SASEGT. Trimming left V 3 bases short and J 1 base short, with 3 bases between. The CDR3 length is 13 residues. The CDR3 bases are TGTGCCAGCAGTGACAGGAACACCGGGGAGCTGTTTTTT. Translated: CASSDRNTGELFF.

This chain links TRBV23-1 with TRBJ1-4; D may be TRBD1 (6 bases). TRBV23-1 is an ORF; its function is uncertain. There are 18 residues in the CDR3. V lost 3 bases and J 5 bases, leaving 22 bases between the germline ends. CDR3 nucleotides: TGCGCCAGCAGTCACATAGAGGGCGAGAGGGGGAAAAATGAAAAACTGTTTTTT. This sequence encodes CASSHIEGERGKNEKLFF.